These 14 T cell receptor beta chains were all obtained from the same sample, sequenced in a study of graft-versus-host responses after intestinal transplantation. Some clones are missing from TCRdb's copy, which holds only in-frame ones; the method was immunoSEQ multiplex PCR. The sample contains 30,000 to 40,000 clones, 94% of which appear only once. These receptors have no known antigen. The sample in question was unstimulated CD4+ T cells sorted from spleen or lymph node cells, obtained before transplant. All receptors derive from a human donor who was the organ donor for an intestinal transplant.

The CDR3: CASSSRISYEQYF. The DNA of the CDR3 is TGTGCCAGCAGCTCCCGCATCTCCTACGAGCAGTACTTC. The rearrangement uses TRBV7-2 and TRBJ2-7; D not resolved. This CDR3 has 13 amino acids. Germline CDR1 reads SGHTA; CDR2 reads FQGNSA. V was pared by 4 bases and J by 0 bases, with 7 bases between. Full variable domain (missing parts from reference TRBV7-2 and TRBJ2-7): GAGVSQSPSNKVTEKGKDVELRCDPISGHTALYWYRQSLGQGLEFLIYFQGNSAPDKSGLPSDRFSAERTGGSVSTLTIQRTQQEDSAVYLCASSSRISYEQYFGPGTRLTVT.

The chain recombines TRBV4-1 with TRBJ1-6, with D perhaps TRBD1 (5 bases). Between the trimmed V and J ends, which lost 4 bases and 6 bases, there was a span of 19 bases. Germline V gene data show CDR1 as MGHRA and CDR2 as YSYEKL. CDR3 length equals 17 residues. CDR3 bases: TGCGCCAGCAGCCGAGGGCTAGCCAGGGAGCGTAATTCACCCCTCCACTTT. This sequence encodes CASSRGLARERNSPLHF.

This clone is a singleton in its sample. V usage is TRBV27 and J usage is TRBJ2-7; D unresolved. This CDR3 is 13 amino acids long. V was shortened by 4 bases and J by 3 bases, with 10 bases between the two germline ends. From germline, CDR1 is MNHEY and CDR2 SMNVEV (reference sequence). The CDR3 loop reads CASSYLPRYEQYF. CDR3 nucleotides: TGTGCCAGCAGTTATCTGCCCCGCTACGAGCAGTACTTC.

This chain uses TRBV4-1 with TRBJ2-1; 7 bases fit TRBD2. The germline gives CDR1 MGHRA, CDR2 YSYEKL. V lost 0 bases to trimming and J lost 5 bases; unmatched junction nucleotides: 7. The CDR3 covers 16 residues. The chain's CDR3 is CASSQDPSGANNEQFF. CDR3 nucleotide sequence: TGCGCCAGCAGCCAAGATCCCAGCGGGGCCAACAATGAGCAGTTCTTC.

The genes are TRBV6-6 and TRBJ1-2; D remains unclear. CDR1 is MNHNY, CDR2 SVGAGI, per germline (reference sequence). Trimming shortened V by 7 bases and J by 8 bases, and 8 bases separated the two germline ends. This CDR3 comprises 10 residues. The CDR3 DNA reads TGTGCCAGCAATGGGGAAGGCTACACCTTC. It is translated as CASNGEGYTF.

This clone was observed once. The rearrangement uses TRBV11-2 and TRBJ2-3; 14 bases are a match to TRBD2. The CDR3 length is 16 residues. Per germline, CDR1 SGHAT and CDR2 FQNNGV. After removal of 4 bases from V and 7 bases from J, the junction contained 7 bases not matched to a gene. The DNA of the CDR3 is TGTGCCAGCAGCTCCTTGGGACTAGCGGGGGTAAATACGCAGTATTTT. Amino acid sequence: CASSSLGLAGVNTQYF. Using reference TRBV11-2 and TRBJ2-3 for the parts outside the CDR3, the full variable domain is EAGVAQSPRYKIIEKRQSVAFWCNPISGHATLYWYQQILGQGPKLLIQFQNNGVVDDSQLPKDRFSAERLKGVDSTLKIQPAKLEDSAVYLCASSSLGLAGVNTQYFGPGTRLTVL.

The rearrangement joins TRBV7-2 to TRBJ2-5; tentatively, D is TRBD1 (6 bases). CDR1 and CDR2 from the germline V gene are SGHTA and FQGNSA. The CDR3 is made up of 16 amino acids. Trimming took off 5 bases at V and 1 base at J, with 17 bases between the two ends. The CDR3 reads CASSPTPGHSQETQYF. The CDR3 DNA reads TGTGCCAGCAGCCCCACACCGGGACACTCCCAAGAGACCCAGTACTTC.

This clone was counted a few times. The genes are TRBV28 and TRBJ2-2; a weak D match, TRBD2 (5 bases). Germline loops: CDR1 MDHEN, CDR2 SYDVKM. This CDR3 has 15 amino acids. Trimming cost V 3 bases and J 5 bases, with 13 bases left between them. This CDR3 reads CASSLPLAKTGELFF. CDR3 DNA sequence: TGTGCCAGCAGTTTGCCTCTAGCCAAAACCGGGGAGCTGTTTTTT.

The V gene is TRBV7-8, the J gene TRBJ2-2, with unresolved D. The CDR3 spans 15 residues. V was clipped by 7 bases and J by 0 bases, with 12 bases between them. Germline V gene lookup returns CDR1 SGHVS and CDR2 FQNEAQ. The CDR3 is CASTHLDSNTGELFF. The CDR3 coding sequence is TGTGCCAGCACCCACCTAGACTCGAACACCGGGGAGCTGTTTTTT.

The gene calls are TRBV25-1 and TRBJ1-2; D is undetermined. This CDR3 has 11 amino acids. The V and J ends lost 2 bases and 5 bases respectively, with 3 bases between them. CDR1 is MGHDK and CDR2 is SYGVNS in the germline V gene. DNA for the CDR3: TGTGCCAGCAGTGAACGTTATGGCTACACCTTC. Translating gives CASSERYGYTF.

This chain joins TRBV7-2 and TRBJ1-5, with 7 nucleotides matching TRBD1. This CDR3 region has 14 residues. Germline CDR1 SGHTA, CDR2 FQGNSA. The V gene end was trimmed by 1 base and the J gene end by 7 bases; junction bases not matched to a gene: 4. The CDR3 coding sequence is TGTGCCAGCAGCTTAGAGACAGGGAGGCAGCCCCAGCATTTT. Protein product: CASSLETGRQPQHF.

This clone has just one count. This sequence joins TRBV9 and TRBJ2-1, with TRBD2 matching 9 bases. The V and J ends lost 0 bases and 8 bases, in that order; junction bases with no gene match: 6. Germline V gene data show CDR1 as SGDLS and CDR2 as YYNGEE. This CDR3 has 15 residues. The CDR3 here is CASSVAGTSLYEQFF. CDR3 DNA: TGTGCCAGCAGCGTAGCAGGGACTAGCCTTTATGAGCAGTTCTTC. The variable domain in full, completed from reference TRBV9 and TRBJ2-1, reads DSGVTQTPKHLITATGQRVTLRCSPRSGDLSVYWYQQSLDQGLQFLIQYYNGEERAKGNILERFSAQQFPDLHSELNLSSLELGDSALYFCASSVAGTSLYEQFFGPGTRLTVL.

The rearrangement joins TRBV11-1 to TRBJ2-5; 9 nucleotides agree with TRBD2. The germline V gene has CDR1 SGHAT and CDR2 FQDESV (reference sequence). Trimming cost V 2 bases and J 3 bases; bases outside gene matches: 4. The CDR3 has 15 residues. CDR3 sequence: CASSLSRGGKETQYF. In DNA, the CDR3 is TGTGCCAGCAGCTTATCGCGGGGGGGAAAAGAGACCCAGTACTTC.

The chain is built from TRBV6-6 and TRBJ1-5, with D perhaps TRBD1 (6 bases). The ends were cut back, 2 bases at V and 4 bases at J, with 15 bases in the middle. In germline, CDR1 is MNHNY, CDR2 SVGAGI (reference sequence). The CDR3 has 16 residues. CDR3 sequence: CASSYGTGTINQPQHF. The CDR3 DNA follows: TGTGCCAGCAGTTACGGCACAGGGACAATTAATCAGCCCCAGCATTTT.